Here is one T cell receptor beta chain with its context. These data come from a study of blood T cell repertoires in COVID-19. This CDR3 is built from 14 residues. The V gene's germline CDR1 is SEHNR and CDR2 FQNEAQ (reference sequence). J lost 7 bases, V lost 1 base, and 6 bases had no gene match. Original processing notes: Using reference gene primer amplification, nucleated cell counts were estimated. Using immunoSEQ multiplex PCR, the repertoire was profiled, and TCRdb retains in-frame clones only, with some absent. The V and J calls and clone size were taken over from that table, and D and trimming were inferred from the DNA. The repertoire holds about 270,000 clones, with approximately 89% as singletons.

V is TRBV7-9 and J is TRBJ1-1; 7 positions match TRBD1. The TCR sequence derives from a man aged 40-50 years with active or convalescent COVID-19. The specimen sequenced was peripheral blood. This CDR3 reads CASSLVPDRVEAFF. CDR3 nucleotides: TGTGCCAGCAGCTTAGTCCCCGACAGGGTTGAAGCTTTCTTT.